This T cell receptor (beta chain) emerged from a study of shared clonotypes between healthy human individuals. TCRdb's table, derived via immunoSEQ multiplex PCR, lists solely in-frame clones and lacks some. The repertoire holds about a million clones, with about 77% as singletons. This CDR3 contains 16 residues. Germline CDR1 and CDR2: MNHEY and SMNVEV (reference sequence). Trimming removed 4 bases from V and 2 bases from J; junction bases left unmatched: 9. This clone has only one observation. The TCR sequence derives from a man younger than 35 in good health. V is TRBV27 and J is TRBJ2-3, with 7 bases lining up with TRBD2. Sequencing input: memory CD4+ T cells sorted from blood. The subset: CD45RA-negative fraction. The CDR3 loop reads CASSSGIAGVTDTQYF. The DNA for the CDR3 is TGTGCCAGCAGTTCCGGTATTGCGGGAGTCACAGATACGCAGTATTTT.